The rows below give T cell receptor beta chains drawn from one sample of a study of blood T cell repertoires in COVID-19. The method was immunoSEQ multiplex PCR; TCRdb's version includes in-frame clones alone and lacks a portion of them. In the table there are 65,000 to 100,000 clones, 80% to 90% of which are singletons. The sequencing input was peripheral blood. The receptors shown here come from a man aged 45-65 years with acute or convalescent COVID-19. Each CDR3 is given with its conserved first and last residue. D genes are given only for firm matches. The size field is filled for only some rows; it gives once, few, many or a size class.

d_gene	v_gene	abundance	j_gene	CDR3aa	CDR3nt
TRBD2	TRBV28	once	TRBJ2-1	CASRFSGADNEQFF	TGTGCCAGCAGGTTTAGCGGGGCCGACAATGAGCAGTTCTTC
-	TRBV13	-	TRBJ1-1	CASSLTPEDRPNTEAFF	TGTGCCAGCAGCTTAACCCCCGAAGACAGACCAAACACTGAAGCTTTCTTT
TRBD2	TRBV12-3/TRBV12-4	-	TRBJ2-5	CASRRGGQETQYF	TGTGCCAGCAGACGGGGGGGCCAAGAGACCCAGTACTTC
-	TRBV29-1	-	TRBJ1-1	CSVSREALSTEAFF	TGCAGCGTGAGTCGAGAAGCCCTGAGCACTGAAGCTTTCTTT
-	TRBV10-3	-	TRBJ1-1	CAISESREGGNTEAFF	TGTGCCATCAGTGAGTCGAGGGAGGGGGGTAACACTGAAGCTTTCTTT
-	TRBV7-9	few	TRBJ1-1	CASSFTGLNTEAFF	TGTGCCAGCAGCTTCACAGGGTTGAACACTGAAGCTTTCTTT
TRBD1	TRBV28	-	TRBJ2-2	CASGMTGYGGELFF	TGTGCCAGCGGTATGACAGGGTACGGCGGGGAGCTGTTTTTT
-	TRBV6-6	-	TRBJ1-5	CASSVIQGTGQPQHF	TGTGCCAGCAGCGTCATACAGGGAACGGGCCAGCCCCAGCATTTT
-	TRBV5-4	-	TRBJ2-5	CASSLGRDQETQYF	TGTGCCAGCAGCTTGGGGAGAGACCAAGAGACCCAGTACTTC
TRBD2	TRBV7-2	once	TRBJ2-5	CASSLQRGGETQYF	TGTGCCAGCAGCTTGCAGCGGGGAGGTGAGACCCAGTACTTC
-	TRBV21-1	-	TRBJ2-1	CASLEGEGYNEQFF	TGTGCCAGCTTAGAAGGGGAAGGCTACAATGAGCAGTTCTTC
TRBD1	TRBV28	-	TRBJ1-5	CASRPGQLSNQPQHF	TGTGCCAGCAGGCCGGGACAGTTAAGCAATCAGCCCCAGCATTTT
TRBD1	TRBV5-4	-	TRBJ1-3	CASSLAGGGNTIYF	TGTGCCAGCAGCTTGGCAGGGGGCGGAAACACCATATATTTT
-	TRBV10-1	-	TRBJ2-1	CASSSPRDNPYNEQFF	TGCGCCAGCTCGTCCCCCCGGGACAACCCATACAATGAGCAGTTCTTC
-	TRBV25-1	-	TRBJ1-2	CASRDFYGYTF	TGTGCCAGCAGGGACTTCTATGGCTACACCTTC
TRBD2	TRBV7-8	-	TRBJ2-5	CASSPRGGHQETQYF	TGTGCCAGCAGCCCCCGGGGGGGCCACCAAGAGACCCAGTACTTC
-	TRBV10-3	once	TRBJ1-2	CATKEPGPNYGYTF	TGTGCCACCAAAGAACCAGGGCCGAACTATGGCTACACCTTC
-	TRBV6-1	-	TRBJ2-1	CASSEDQGHYNEQFF	TGTGCCAGCAGTGAAGACCAGGGACACTACAATGAGCAGTTCTTC
TRBD2	TRBV5-6	-	TRBJ2-1	CASSRTRSLAGYNEQFF	TGTGCCAGCAGCCGGACGAGGAGCCTAGCGGGCTACAATGAGCAGTTCTTC
TRBD1	TRBV7-3	-	TRBJ2-2	CASSLGQGHTGELFF	TGTGCCAGCAGCCTCGGACAGGGACACACCGGGGAGCTGTTTTTT
TRBD1	TRBV18	once	TRBJ2-2	CASSGTSGTVTGELFF	TGTGCCAGCTCAGGAACCTCCGGGACAGTGACCGGGGAGCTGTTTTTT
-	TRBV15	-	TRBJ1-3	CATTAGTLGNTIYF	TGTGCCACGACTGCAGGGACTCTCGGAAACACCATATATTTT
TRBD1	TRBV9	-	TRBJ2-1	CASGYSRGRSTYNEQFF	TGTGCCAGCGGATATTCTAGGGGGCGCAGCACCTACAATGAGCAGTTCTTC
TRBD2	TRBV6-5	-	TRBJ2-5	CASSSYGGAQETQYF	TGTGCCAGCAGCTCGTACGGGGGGGCGCAAGAGACCCAGTACTTC
-	TRBV30	-	TRBJ2-5	CAWSVGAGWETQYF	TGTGCCTGGAGTGTAGGGGCAGGGTGGGAGACCCAGTACTTC
-	TRBV11-3	-	TRBJ2-1	CASSLSRGTNEQFF	TGTGCCAGCAGCTTGTCCAGGGGTACCAATGAGCAGTTCTTC
-	TRBV3-1/TRBV3-2	-	TRBJ1-5	CASSQGGGQPQHF	TGTGCCAGCAGCCAAGGAGGGGGTCAGCCCCAGCATTTT
TRBD1	TRBV18	-	TRBJ1-4	CASSLNEGAANEKLFF	TGTGCCAGCTCACTTAATGAGGGGGCAGCTAATGAAAAACTGTTTTTT
-	TRBV7-2	-	TRBJ1-5	CASSAGARATYQPQHF	TGTGCCAGCAGCGCAGGGGCGAGGGCCACCTATCAGCCCCAGCATTTT
TRBD2	TRBV2	-	TRBJ2-3	CASSEARELAGSDTQYF	TGTGCCAGCAGTGAAGCGCGTGAACTAGCGGGGTCGGATACGCAGTATTTT
-	TRBV5-1	once	TRBJ2-1	CASSLGPGSSYNEQFF	TGCGCCAGCAGCTTGGGGCCGGGGAGCTCCTACAATGAGCAGTTCTTC
TRBD1	TRBV27	few	TRBJ1-1	CASSLSPLGTGRNTEAFF	TGTGCCAGCAGTTTATCCCCACTCGGGACAGGACGGAACACTGAAGCTTTCTTT
-	TRBV5-4	-	TRBJ2-3	CASSLGVYGGDTQYF	TGTGCCAGCAGCTTGGGCGTATACGGGGGTGATACGCAGTATTTT
TRBD1	TRBV7-9	-	TRBJ1-2	CASSLVGQGIGGYTF	TGTGCCAGCAGCTTAGTGGGACAGGGAATTGGAGGCTACACCTTC
-	TRBV7-9	-	TRBJ1-1	CASSSQAPNTEAFF	TGTGCCAGCAGCTCCCAGGCACCGAATACTGAAGCTTTCTTT
TRBD2	TRBV7-9	-	TRBJ2-1	CASSPGLAEYNEQFF	TGTGCCAGCAGCCCCGGACTAGCGGAGTACAATGAGCAGTTCTTC
TRBD1	TRBV5-1	once	TRBJ1-5	CASSPDRVEGPQHF	TGCGCCAGCAGCCCAGACAGGGTCGAAGGGCCCCAGCATTTT
-	TRBV10-3	-	TRBJ1-2	CAISESELQGVYGYTF	TGTGCCATCAGTGAGTCAGAACTACAGGGTGTTTATGGCTACACCTTC
-	TRBV30	-	TRBJ1-2	CAWRAGLRYGYTF	TGTGCCTGGAGGGCAGGGCTTCGCTATGGCTACACCTTC
-	TRBV7-2	few	TRBJ1-4	CASSERTDSNEKLFF	TGTGCCAGCAGCGAACGGACGGACTCGAATGAAAAACTGTTTTTT
TRBD1	TRBV19	-	TRBJ2-1	CASSDPGTGSYGEQFF	TGTGCCAGTAGTGACCCGGGGACAGGGTCGTATGGTGAGCAGTTCTTC
-	TRBV19	-	TRBJ1-1	CAGTQLLRANRNTEAFF	TGTGCCGGTACCCAACTTCTCAGGGCTAACCGTAACACTGAAGCTTTCTTT
-	TRBV14	-	TRBJ2-5	CASSQDAGANQETQYF	TGTGCCAGCAGCCAAGACGCGGGGGCGAACCAAGAGACCCAGTACTTC
-	TRBV4-2	-	TRBJ1-1	CASSQDLAEAFF	TGTGCCAGCAGCCAAGATCTGGCAGAAGCTTTCTTT
TRBD1	TRBV6-5	-	TRBJ1-4	CASSTRQGSGEKLFF	TGTGCCAGCAGTACTAGACAGGGGAGTGGCGAAAAACTGTTTTTT
TRBD1	TRBV27	-	TRBJ1-4	CASSPTGLGEKLFF	TGTGCCAGCAGTCCGACAGGGCTAGGCGAAAAACTGTTTTTT
-	TRBV5-1	-	TRBJ1-4	CASSTDGVGEKLFF	TGCGCCAGCAGTACCGACGGGGTCGGAGAAAAACTGTTTTTT
-	TRBV4-2	-	TRBJ2-6	CASSQAQEGRKSGANVLTF	TGTGCCAGCAGCCAAGCCCAGGAGGGGAGGAAATCTGGGGCCAACGTCCTGACTTTC